The sequence of this T cell receptor (beta chain) was determined in a study of blood T cells in healthy people across ages. The use of a sample-barcoded 5' primer and a J-beta primer mix characterized a second PCR of about 7 to 12 cycles. TCRdb called the 5' RACE reads again in MiXCR, with one record for every CDR3 protein. The table has hundreds of thousands of distinct CDR3 sequences, roughly 24% seen once. These records were also assigned to another study, of T cells of mothers and their children.

The sequencing input was blood. The receptor was isolated from a boy younger than 18 in good health.

The CDR3 DNA sequence: TGCGCCAGCAGCTTGAATGCAGGAGACTACGAGCAGTACTTC. This gives the protein CASSLNAGDYEQYF. This chain connects TRBV5-1 to TRBJ2-7; D remains unclear. The CDR3 has 14 residues. Germline lookup yields CDR1 SGHRS and CDR2 YFSETQ. Trimming took 1 base from V and 3 from J, leaving 11 bases between them.